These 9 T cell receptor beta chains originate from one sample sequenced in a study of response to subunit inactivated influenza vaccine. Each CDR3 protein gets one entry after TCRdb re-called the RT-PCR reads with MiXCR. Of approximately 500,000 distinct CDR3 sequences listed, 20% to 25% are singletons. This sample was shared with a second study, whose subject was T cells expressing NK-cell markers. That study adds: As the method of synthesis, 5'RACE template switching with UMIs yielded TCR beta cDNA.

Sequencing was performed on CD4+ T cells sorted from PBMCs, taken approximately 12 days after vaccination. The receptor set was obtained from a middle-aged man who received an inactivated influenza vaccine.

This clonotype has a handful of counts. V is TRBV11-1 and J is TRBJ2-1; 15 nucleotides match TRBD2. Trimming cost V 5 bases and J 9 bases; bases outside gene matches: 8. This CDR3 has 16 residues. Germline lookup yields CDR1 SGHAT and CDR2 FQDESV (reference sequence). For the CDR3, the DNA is TGTGCCAGCAGCCAGCCGGGACTAGCGGGAGGTATTGAGCAGTTCTTC. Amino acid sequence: CASSQPGLAGGIEQFF.

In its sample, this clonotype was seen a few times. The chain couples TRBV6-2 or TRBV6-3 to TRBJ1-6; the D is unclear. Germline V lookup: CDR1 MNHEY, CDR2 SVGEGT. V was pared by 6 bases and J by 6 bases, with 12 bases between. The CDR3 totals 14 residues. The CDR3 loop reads CASSRPTGNSPLHF. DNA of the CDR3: TGTGCCAGCAGCCGACCAACGGGTAATTCACCCCTCCACTTT.

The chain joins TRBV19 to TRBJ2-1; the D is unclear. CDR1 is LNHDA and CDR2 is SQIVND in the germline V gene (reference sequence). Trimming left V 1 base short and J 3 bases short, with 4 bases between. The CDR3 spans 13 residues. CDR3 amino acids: CASSIVFYNEQFF. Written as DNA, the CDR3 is TGTGCCAGTAGTATAGTCTTCTACAATGAGCAGTTCTTC.

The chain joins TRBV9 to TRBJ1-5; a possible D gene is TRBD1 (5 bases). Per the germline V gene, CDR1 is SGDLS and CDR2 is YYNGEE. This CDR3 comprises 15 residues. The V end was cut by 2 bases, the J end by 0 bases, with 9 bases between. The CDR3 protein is CASSVEGFSNQPQHF. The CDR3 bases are TGTGCCAGCAGCGTGGAGGGGTTTAGCAATCAGCCCCAGCATTTT.

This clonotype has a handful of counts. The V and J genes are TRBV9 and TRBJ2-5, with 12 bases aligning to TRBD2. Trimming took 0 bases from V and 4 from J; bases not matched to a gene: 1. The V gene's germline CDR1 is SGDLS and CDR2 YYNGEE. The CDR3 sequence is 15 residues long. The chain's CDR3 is CASSVGGLAGETQYF. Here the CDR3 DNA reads TGTGCCAGCAGCGTAGGGGGACTAGCGGGAGAGACCCAGTACTTC.

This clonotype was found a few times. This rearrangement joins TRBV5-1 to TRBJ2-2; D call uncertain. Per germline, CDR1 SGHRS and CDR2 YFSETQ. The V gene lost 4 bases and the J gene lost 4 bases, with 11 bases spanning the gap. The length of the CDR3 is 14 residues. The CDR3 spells CASSLKTVTGELFF. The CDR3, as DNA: TGCGCCAGCAGCCTAAAGACGGTCACCGGGGAGCTGTTTTTT.

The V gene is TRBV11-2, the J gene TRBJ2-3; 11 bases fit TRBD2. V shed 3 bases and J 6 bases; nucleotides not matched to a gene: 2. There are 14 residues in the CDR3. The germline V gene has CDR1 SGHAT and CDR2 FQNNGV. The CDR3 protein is CASSFLAGGDTQYF. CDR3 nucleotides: TGTGCCAGCAGCTTTTTAGCGGGGGGGGATACGCAGTATTTT.

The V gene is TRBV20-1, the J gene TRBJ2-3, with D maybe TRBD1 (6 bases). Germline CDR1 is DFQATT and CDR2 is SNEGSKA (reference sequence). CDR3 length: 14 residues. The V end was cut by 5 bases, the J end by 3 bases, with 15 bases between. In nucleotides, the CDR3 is TGCAGTGCTTATGGTGGGGGCTTGACAGATACGCAGTATTTT. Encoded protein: CSAYGGGLTDTQYF.

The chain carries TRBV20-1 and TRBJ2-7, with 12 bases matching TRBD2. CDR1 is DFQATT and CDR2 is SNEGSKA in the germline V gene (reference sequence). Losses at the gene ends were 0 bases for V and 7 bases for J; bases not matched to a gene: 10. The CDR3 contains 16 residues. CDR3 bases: TGCAGTGCTAGAGATCGTAGACTAGCGGGAGCGGGGGAGCAGTACTTC. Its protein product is CSARDRRLAGAGEQYF.